This T cell receptor (beta chain) was sequenced in a study of control samples from healthy donors and cancer patients. The germline CDR1 and CDR2 sequences are GTSNPN and SVGIG (reference sequence). The CDR3 length is 20 residues. V shed 0 bases, J shed 8 bases, and the junction held 24 bases outside the gene matches. Sequencing used immunoSEQ multiplex PCR; TCRdb keeps in-frame clones, though not all of them. The data show some 120,000 clones, about 91% seen once. The rearrangement links TRBV30 to TRBJ2-2, with 7 positions matching TRBD1. The TCR was taken from a man between 18 and 35 years old in good health. Source material: blood. The CDR3 DNA is TGTGCCTGGAGTGTACTCGTCCCCTCCCAGCGACAGGGCGTTAAGGGGGAGCTGTTTTTT. Protein: CAWSVLVPSQRQGVKGELFF. Supplemented by reference TRBV30 and TRBJ2-2, the full variable domain reads SQTIHQWPATLVQPVGSPLSLECTVEGTSNPNLYWYRQAAGRGLQLLFYSVGIGQISSEVPQNLSASRPQDRQFILSSKKLLLSDSGFYLCAWSVLVPSQRQGVKGELFFGEGSRLTVL.